This TCR beta chain was captured by sequencing in a study of human T cells and chemical hapten exposure. Study in general: Alopecia areata, totalis or universalis affected patients who were mostly female.

Ten or more counts support this clonotype. Germline CDR1 reads SGHTA; CDR2 reads FQGTGA. The ends were cut back, 2 bases at V and 8 bases at J, with 19 bases in the middle. The length of the CDR3 is 16 residues. Time point: patch test 1, 2 weeks after DPC sensitization. Specified treatment: therapeutic diphenylcyclopropenone sensitization with weekly scalp DPC. Patch tests were applied only after blood draws. One entry per CDR3 protein results from TCRdb running MiXCR on the RACE reads. The sample has tens of thousands of distinct CDR3 sequences; around 10% are singletons. J is TRBJ2-1 and V is TRBV7-3; TRBD1 might be the D (6 bases). The sequenced sample was whole blood, obtained in connection with sensitization to the hapten diphenylcyclopropenone (DPC). The sequence derives from a woman aged 45-60 years with alopecia areata. Some clones in this sample may be carry-over from other donors' samples. CDR3 residues: CASSLRSSRGIYEQFF. The CDR3 nucleotides read TGTGCCAGCAGCTTACGGTCGTCCAGGGGAATCTATGAGCAGTTCTTC. Complete variable domain (other parts from reference TRBV7-3 and TRBJ2-1): GAGVSQTPSNKVTEKGKYVELRCDPISGHTALYWYRQSLGQGPEFLIYFQGTGAADDSGLPNDRFFAVRPEGSVSTLKIQRTERGDSAVYLCASSLRSSRGIYEQFFGPGTRLTVL.